This T cell receptor (beta chain) appears in the sequencing data of a study of Tregs in tolerant kidney transplant recipients. The overall study: The nonmyeloablative bone marrow transplants came from related graft donors, with transient mixed chimerism.

The CDR3 has 14 residues. The germline V gene encodes CDR1 SEHNR and CDR2 FQNEAQ (reference sequence). Trimming took off 1 base at V and 2 bases at J, with 9 bases between the two ends. Method: immunoSEQ multiplex PCR; TCRdb's copy keeps in-frame clones and lacks some. Counted here are 100,000 to 120,000 clones, 90% occurring once; the ten biggest clones make up just under 0.35%. As regards this clone: No antigen is known for it.

Study results and caveats: Validation in larger populations is needed because few patients were studied. The most relevant donor-specific Treg TCRbeta repertoire apparently came from expansion with activated donor B cells.

The rearrangement joins TRBV7-9 to TRBJ2-7, with D uncertain. This receptor was identified in a human donor who received a combined kidney and bone marrow transplant. The specimen was CD4+ T cells from blood, collected before the transplant. The CDR3 DNA sequence: TGTGCCAGCAGCTTAGAGTACAAAGCCTACGAGCAGTACTTC. Translated, it gives CASSLEYKAYEQYF.